This T cell receptor beta chain is drawn from a study of T cells in Graves' hyperthyroidism and ophthalmopathy. In the study overall: Once the initial diagnosis was made, peripheral blood was obtained before any treatment.

This clonotype was observed many times. Its matching antigen is unknown. Absent ophthalmopathy progression within 18 months defined stable Graves' hyperthyroidism. RNA transcripts gave rise to amplified TCR beta CDR3 regions. The study used the HTBI primer set for a first-round RT-PCR of the TCR CDR3. TCRdb reanalysed the multiplex PCR reads using MiXCR and keeps one entry per CDR3 protein. The table shows around 520,000 distinct CDR3 sequences, with 14% occurring only once. Germline V gene data show CDR1 as LNHDA and CDR2 as SQIVND (reference sequence). Trimming took 1 base from V and 0 from J, leaving 4 bases between them. This CDR3 has 14 residues. Whole-study results and caveats: Clonotypes that were expanded in thyroid above 0.001 mostly appeared in blood too.

This chain joins TRBV19 and TRBJ2-1; no clear D. The receptor's source is a woman aged 35 to 49 with Graves' hyperthyroidism. Sequenced sample: blood. CDR3: CASSIAVSYNEQFF. The CDR3 DNA follows: TGTGCCAGTAGTATAGCGGTCTCCTACAATGAGCAGTTCTTC.